One T cell receptor beta chain is described in this entry. Antigen unknown. This sample stems from a study of T cell responses to AZD1222 COVID-19 vaccine. Assay used: immunoSEQ multiplex PCR; TCRdb lists only in-frame clones, some missing. The sample carries approximately 150,000 clones, 70% to 90% recorded once. Broader study findings: Within unmutated variant regions lay the reported targets of nearly half of spike-specific TCRs. Sampling that yielded the repertoires occurred only after the peak T cell response.

This CDR3 spans 15 amino acids. With 4 bases removed from V and 5 bases from J, the gap between germline ends came to 17 bases. The germline gives CDR1 SEHNR, CDR2 FQNEAQ (reference sequence). The source material was peripheral blood, sampled 28 days after the second dose of the MenACWY control vaccine. The clonotype originates from an adult who received the MenACWY meningococcal vaccine as a control. The chain has TRBV7-9 and TRBJ1-1, with D tentatively TRBD1 (5 bases). CDR3 region: CASSSPSRGETEAFF. The CDR3 DNA sequence: TGTGCCAGCAGCTCTCCGTCGAGGGGCGAGACTGAAGCTTTCTTT.